Below, 2 T cell receptor beta chains from the same sample are listed, as sequenced in a study of chemoradiotherapy in HPV16-positive cancers. Sequencing was performed with immunoSEQ multiplex PCR; in TCRdb, only in-frame clones are kept and a portion is missing. Of around 20,000 clones in the sample, approximately 73% are singletons; the top ten hold 2.6%. Collection of the sample occurred from a patient who underwent chemoradiotherapy. Receptor source: a human donor with HPV-associated anogenital cancer.

This chain links TRBV6-5 with TRBJ1-6; possibly TRBD1 for D (5 bases). The CDR3 spans 13 residues. In germline, CDR1 is MNHEY, CDR2 SVGAGI. V shed 0 bases and J shed 10 bases, with 7 bases lying between them. The CDR3 DNA reads TGTGCCAGCAGTTACTCGAGGGGCTCACCCCTCCACTTT. Translated: CASSYSRGSPLHF.

The chain carries TRBV29-1 and TRBJ1-2; 7 bases are a match to TRBD1. V lost 0 bases and J lost 14; bases outside the gene matches: 6. In germline, CDR1 is SQVTM, CDR2 ANQGSEA. The CDR3 loop spans 11 amino acids. CDR3 nucleotides: TGCAGCGTTGAAGAACGACAGGGTTGTACCTTC. Protein product: CSVEERQGCTF.